This T cell receptor (beta chain) was captured by sequencing in a study of blood T cell repertoires in COVID-19. The CDR3 covers 15 residues. The V end lost 1 base, the J end lost 5 bases, and 13 bases lay between the germline ends. The germline gives CDR1 SGHDN, CDR2 FVKESK. Seattle patients were enrolled during active infection and followed longitudinally. Libraries were prepared by immunoSEQ multiplex PCR; TCRdb keeps only in-frame clonotypes and omits some of them. The data contain 52,000 or so clones, roughly 87% of them seen just once; the ten biggest clones take up roughly 3.4%. The origin of this receptor is a man in his forties with COVID-19, enrolled during active disease. The rearrangement joins TRBV14 to TRBJ2-3; D gene unclear. Specimen: peripheral blood. The CDR3 spells CASSQGPPLRDTQYF. The CDR3, as DNA: TGTGCCAGCAGCCAAGGTCCCCCCCTGAGAGATACGCAGTATTTT.